The TCR beta chain under discussion was sequenced for a study of T cells after yellow fever vaccination. The overall study: Libraries from low-cell-number fractions were prepared with the SMART-Seq v4 Ultra Low Input RNA kit. Findings and caveats of the study: It was a weaker secondary response, yet one that peaked faster, at day 5 versus 15.

This CDR3 is 15 amino acids long. Germline V gene sequence: CDR1 LGHNA, CDR2 YSLEER. The V end was cut by 0 bases, the J end by 3 bases, with 12 bases between. 5'RACE template switching produced TCR cDNA carrying a universal primer site and UMIs. A single record per CDR3 protein comes from TCRdb applying MiXCR to the 5' RACE reads. The data contain about 550,000 distinct CDR3 sequences, roughly 19% of them singletons. This clonotype was recorded a few times. Its target is unknown. The sample here was PBMCs, taken 15 days after the yellow fever booster vaccination. The chain carries TRBV4-3 and TRBJ2-7, with a tentative D call TRBD1 (6 bases). This sequence was found in a man aged 25 to 40 who received the YFV17D yellow fever vaccine. The chain's CDR3 is CASSQDQRGGYEQYF. CDR3 in DNA: TGCGCCAGCAGCCAAGATCAGAGAGGGGGCTACGAGCAGTACTTC.